This TCR beta chain was recorded in a study of long-term antiretroviral therapy in people with HIV. The samples comprised about 1-10 million cryopreserved PBMC ahead of DNA extraction. Sequencing relied on immunoSEQ assay v3.0, run at survey level. The protocol was immunoSEQ multiplex PCR, while the TCRdb copy is restricted to in-frame clones and leaves out a portion. The sample lists over 15,000 clones; around 91% were seen once. With 2 bases removed from V and 0 bases from J, the gap between germline ends came to 11 bases. Germline lookup yields CDR1 MNHEY and CDR2 SVGAGI. The CDR3 consists of 15 residues.

The chain employs TRBV6-5 and TRBJ2-7; D unclear. This receptor was taken from a man aged 50 to 59 with HIV. The sample consisted of unsorted PBMCs, taken 4.2 years after starting antiretroviral therapy. CDR3 sequence (DNA): TGTGCCAGCAGTTACAGTTTTTACAGCTCCTACGAGCAGTACTTC. This sequence encodes CASSYSFYSSYEQYF.